These 8 T cell receptor beta chains were sequenced from one sample in a study of blood T cell repertoires in COVID-19. Assay used: immunoSEQ multiplex PCR; TCRdb lists only in-frame clones, some missing. The data show under 350,000 clones, with 75% to 90% seen just once and 1.5% to 2% held by the top ten. Sample: PBMCs or T cells enriched from blood (not recorded which). These receptors all stem from a woman aged 40 to 50 who had recovered from COVID-19.

On this clone itself: The sample carries other DNA sequences with the same CDR3. The chain has TRBV5-1 and TRBJ2-3, with D possibly matching TRBD2 (6 bases). V lost 0 bases to trimming and J lost 6 bases, with 8 bases between them. CDR1 and CDR2 (germline): SGHRS, YFSETQ. This CDR3 is 13 amino acids long. The CDR3 sequence is CASSLVAGDTQYF. CDR3 coding DNA: TGCGCCAGCAGCTTGGTTGCGGGGGATACGCAGTATTTT.

Of note for this clone: In the same sample, other DNA sequences code for this CDR3. The chain links TRBV7-2 to TRBJ1-2; D gene unclear. V was shortened by 1 base and J by 2 bases, with 5 bases between the two germline ends. CDR1 and CDR2 (germline): SGHTA, FQGNSA. The CDR3 length is 13 residues. The DNA of the CDR3 is TGTGCCAGCAGCTTAGGAGGGAACTATGGCTACACCTTC. Encoded protein: CASSLGGNYGYTF.

CDR3 region: CASTKEEGRLGYTF. The DNA of the CDR3 is TGTGCCAGCACCAAAGAGGAGGGGCGATTAGGCTACACCTTC. The chain is built from TRBV6-5 and TRBJ1-2, with D possibly TRBD1 on 5 matching bases. V was shortened by 7 bases and J by 8 bases, with 20 bases between the two germline ends. The germline gives CDR1 MNHEY, CDR2 SVGAGI. The CDR3 length is 14 residues.

The V gene is TRBV5-1, the J gene TRBJ2-1, with 9 positions matching TRBD1. Germline CDR1 is SGHRS and CDR2 is YFSETQ. There are 16 residues in the CDR3. The J segment lost 8 bases and the V segment lost 1 base, leaving 10 bases of the junction unmatched. The CDR3 coding sequence is TGCGCCAGCAGCTTGATGATGACAGGGGGTTCGGATGAGCAGTTCTTC. It is translated as CASSLMMTGGSDEQFF.

V and J are TRBV9 and TRBJ1-2; TRBD1 is a possible D gene (5 bases). The germline CDR1 and CDR2 sequences are SGDLS and YYNGEE. Trimming removed 3 bases at V and 4 bases at J, with 13 bases between. The CDR3 contains 14 residues. The CDR3 sequence: CASSGRGRPYGYTF. The CDR3 DNA reads TGTGCCAGCAGCGGAAGGGGTCGACCCTATGGCTACACCTTC.

In this sample, this clone turned up a few times. This chain uses TRBV27 with TRBJ1-6; weak D call: TRBD1 (5 bases). The CDR3 length is 15 residues. Germline CDR1 reads MNHEY; CDR2 reads SMNVEV (reference sequence). Trimming cost V 0 bases and J 10 bases, with 13 bases left between them. The CDR3 DNA sequence: TGTGCCAGCAGTTTATCGAAAGGGGAAGGGTCACCCCTCCACTTT. This sequence encodes CASSLSKGEGSPLHF.

J is TRBJ2-2 and V is TRBV10-2, with D tentatively TRBD1 (6 bases). Trimming took 0 bases from V and 5 from J, leaving 13 bases between them. CDR1 and CDR2 from the germline V gene are WSHSY and SAAADI. The CDR3 runs to 16 residues. The CDR3 DNA reads as TGCGCCAGCAGTGAGTCCGCCAGGGGTGGGACCGGGGAGCTGTTTTTT. Protein: CASSESARGGTGELFF.

CDR3: CASTAMRDQRGQTQYF. DNA for the CDR3: TGTGCCAGCACCGCAATGAGGGACCAGCGGGGACAGACCCAGTACTTC. V is TRBV2 and J is TRBJ2-5, with 7 bases that match TRBD2. The CDR3 loop spans 16 amino acids. From germline, CDR1 is SNHLY and CDR2 FYNNEI. The V gene end was trimmed by 7 bases and the J gene end by 6 bases; junction bases not matched to a gene: 17.